Each of the 13 T cell receptor beta chains below was sequenced from the same sample in a study of response to subunit inactivated influenza vaccine. TCRdb reprocessed the RT-PCR reads via MiXCR and lists one record per CDR3 protein. The sample holds 550,000 to 600,000 distinct CDR3 sequences, about an eighth seen once. The sample consisted of PBMCs from blood, taken on the day of vaccination. The receptors come from a man aged 50 or older who received an inactivated influenza vaccine.

J is TRBJ1-2 and V is TRBV19; 9 bases line up with TRBD1. This CDR3 spans 19 amino acids. V gave up 2 bases and J gave up 2 bases; unmatched junction bases: 15. Germline V gives CDR1 LNHDA, CDR2 SQIVND (reference sequence). The chain's CDR3 is CASSIFRWTGADMNYGYTF. In DNA form, the CDR3 reads TGTGCCAGTAGTATATTTAGGTGGACAGGGGCGGACATGAACTATGGCTACACCTTC.

Only a few counts were recorded for this clonotype. The J gene is TRBJ2-7, the V gene TRBV28, with D possibly matching TRBD2 (6 bases). This CDR3 spans 17 amino acids. The germline V gene has CDR1 MDHEN and CDR2 SYDVKM. V lost 3 bases and J 0 bases, leaving 18 bases between the germline ends. The CDR3: CASSFRPGVIFSYEQYF. CDR3 bases: TGTGCCAGCAGTTTCCGGCCGGGGGTGATATTCTCCTACGAGCAGTACTTC.

The chain combines TRBV7-9 with TRBJ2-1; the D gene is possibly TRBD2 (5 bases). The CDR3 spans 14 residues. Germline V CDR1 and CDR2: SEHNR, FQNEAQ (reference sequence). The V gene lost 5 bases and the J gene lost 8 bases, with 16 bases spanning the gap. The DNA for the CDR3 is TGTGCCAGCAGCCCTAGTGGGAGCTATCATGAGCAGTTCTTC. This encodes CASSPSGSYHEQFF.

This clonotype was seen only a few times. The chain couples TRBV9 to TRBJ2-5; D unclear. Trimming removed 3 bases at V and 10 bases at J, with 10 bases between. The CDR3 sequence is 11 residues long. Germline V lookup: CDR1 SGDLS, CDR2 YYNGEE. The CDR3 bases are TGTGCCAGCAGCGGGTCCCTTGGCCAGTACTTC. Amino acids: CASSGSLGQYF. Drawing the rest from reference TRBV9 and TRBJ2-5, the complete variable domain is DSGVTQTPKHLITATGQRVTLRCSPRSGDLSVYWYQQSLDQGLQFLIQYYNGEERAKGNILERFSAQQFPDLHSELNLSSLELGDSALYFCASSGSLGQYFGPGTRLLVL.

The table lists this clonotype with a few counts. The rearrangement uses TRBV7-8 and TRBJ2-3; 7 bases align to TRBD2. CDR1 SGHVS and CDR2 FQNEAQ come from the germline V gene. The CDR3 contains 15 residues. The trim removed 4 bases at V and 1 base at J, leaving 5 bases unmatched. CDR3: CASSSLAVRTDTQYF. The CDR3 coding sequence is TGTGCCAGCAGCTCGCTAGCGGTGCGCACAGATACGCAGTATTTT.

The chain uses TRBV12-5 and TRBJ2-1, with TRBD2 matching 9 bases. Per germline, CDR1 LGHNT and CDR2 FRNRAP. Unmatched junction bases numbered 5, after V lost 2 bases and J lost 9 bases. The CDR3 contains 14 residues. The CDR3 region has the DNA TGTGCTAGTGGTTTGTCACTAGCGGGTGGTGAGCAGTTCTTC. This codes for CASGLSLAGGEQFF.

The chain has TRBV18 and TRBJ2-1, with 7 bases lining up with TRBD2. Germline V gives CDR1 KGHSH, CDR2 LQKENI. The CDR3 contains 15 residues. J was trimmed by 4 bases and V by 2 bases; bases with no gene match: 5. This CDR3 is CASSPSLAGYNEQFF. The CDR3 DNA sequence: TGTGCCAGCTCACCATCTTTAGCGGGTTACAATGAGCAGTTCTTC.

The chain is built from TRBV7-3 and TRBJ2-3; 14 nucleotides match TRBD2. CDR1 is SGHTA and CDR2 is FQGTGA in the germline V gene. With 5 bases clipped from V and 8 bases from J, the junction kept 6 bases outside the gene matches. The CDR3 extends over 15 amino acids. The CDR3 region has the DNA TGTGCCAGCAGCGCAGGGACTAGCGGGAGAGTTACGCAGTATTTT. Protein product: CASSAGTSGRVTQYF.

The table lists this clonotype with a few counts. The chain combines TRBV27 with TRBJ2-3, with 9 bases aligning to TRBD1. V trimming: 9 bases; J trimming: 4 bases; junction bases outside the gene matches: 11. The CDR3 sequence is 15 residues long. CDR1 and CDR2 from the germline V gene are MNHEY and SMNVEV (reference sequence). CDR3 sequence: CASSPTGGFPDTQYF. For the CDR3, the DNA is TGTGCCAGTTCCCCGACAGGGGGGTTCCCAGATACGCAGTATTTT.

This clonotype was found a few times. The J gene is TRBJ2-3, the V gene TRBV5-1, with unresolved D. CDR3 length: 16 residues. The V and J ends lost 0 bases and 4 bases respectively, with 15 bases between them. Per the germline V gene, CDR1 is SGHRS and CDR2 is YFSETQ. The CDR3, as DNA: TGCGCCAGCAGCTTGGCCGTCGGAAGAGGCGCAGATACGCAGTATTTT. It specifies CASSLAVGRGADTQYF.

This clonotype was recorded many times. V is TRBV29-1 and J is TRBJ2-7; 8 nucleotides agree with TRBD1. The V gene end was trimmed by 6 bases and the J gene end by 1 base; junction bases not matched to a gene: 5. The CDR3 has 13 amino acids. The germline CDR1 and CDR2 sequences are SQVTM and ANQGSEA. The CDR3 nucleotides read TGCAGCGTGCGCAGGGGGCCTTCCTACGAGCAGTACTTC. It is translated as CSVRRGPSYEQYF.

The sample holds a few counts of this clonotype. The chain carries TRBV6-2 or TRBV6-3 and TRBJ2-7; the D is unclear. The germline gives CDR1 MNHEY, CDR2 SVGEGT. Trimming removed 11 bases from V and 0 bases from J, with 14 bases in between. CDR3 length: 13 residues. CDR3 nucleotides: TGTGCCTGCTCACCCCCGAACTCCTACGAGCAGTACTTC. Translating it yields CACSPPNSYEQYF.

V is TRBV5-1 and J is TRBJ2-5, with 7 bases identical to TRBD2. The CDR3 runs to 15 residues. In germline, CDR1 is SGHRS, CDR2 YFSETQ. The junction had 7 bases not matched to a gene; V was cut back by 4 bases and J by 1 base. The CDR3 region has the DNA TGCGCCAGCAGCGGGGGGGGGAGCGGCCAAGAGACCCAGTACTTC. It is translated as CASSGGGSGQETQYF.